This record concerns one T cell receptor (beta chain) sequence. Profiling relied on immunoSEQ multiplex PCR, and the TCRdb table lists in-frame clones only, not all of them. In the table there are about 220,000 clones, 85% of which are singletons. The entry originates in a study of blood T cell repertoires in COVID-19. The CDR3 runs 14 residues. The receptor's source is a woman in her 70s with COVID-19, enrolled during active disease. Sequenced: peripheral blood. This sequence joins TRBV21-1 and TRBJ2-7; no check of the table's D call, TRBD1, against the DNA was made. TRBV21-1 is a recognized pseudogene. The CDR3 here is CASSLRQVRYEQYF. In DNA, the CDR3 is TGTGCCAGCAGCTTACGACAGGTTCGATACGAGCAGTACTTC.